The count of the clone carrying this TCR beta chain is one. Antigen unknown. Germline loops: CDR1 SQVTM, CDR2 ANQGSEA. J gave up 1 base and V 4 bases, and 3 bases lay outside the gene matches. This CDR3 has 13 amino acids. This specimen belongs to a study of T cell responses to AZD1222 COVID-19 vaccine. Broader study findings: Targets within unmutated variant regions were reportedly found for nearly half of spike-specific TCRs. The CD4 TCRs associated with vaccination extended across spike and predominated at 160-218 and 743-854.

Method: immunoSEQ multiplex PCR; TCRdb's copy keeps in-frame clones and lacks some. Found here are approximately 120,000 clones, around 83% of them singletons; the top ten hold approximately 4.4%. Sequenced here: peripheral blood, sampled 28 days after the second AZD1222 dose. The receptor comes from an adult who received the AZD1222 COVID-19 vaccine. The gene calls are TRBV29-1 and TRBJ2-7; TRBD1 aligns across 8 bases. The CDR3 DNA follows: TGCAGCGTTGGGAGACAGGGGTCCTACGAGCAGTACTTC. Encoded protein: CSVGRQGSYEQYF.